One and the same sample provided the 6 T cell receptor beta chains below, sequenced in a study of a mutant IDH1 vaccine in newly diagnosed glioma. Only in-frame clones appear in the TCRdb table, and some are missing; sequencing was by immunoSEQ multiplex PCR. Of fewer than 35,000 clones listed, around 80% are singletons. These TCRs' antigens remain unknown. Time point indicated: week 35, safety follow-up. The vaccine gave 300 ug of a 20-mer mutant IDH1 peptide subcutaneously per dose. This specimen consisted of PBMCs, obtained from a glioma patient whose treatment included an IDH1 peptide vaccine. These receptors were taken from a woman between 35 and 50 years old with glioma.

The gene calls are TRBV30 and TRBJ1-3; possible D gene TRBD1, 5 bases. The CDR3 runs to 15 residues. From germline, CDR1 is GTSNPN and CDR2 SVGIG (reference sequence). Trimming pared 0 bases from V and 0 bases from J, leaving 9 bases between. CDR3 sequence: CAWSVGGSSGNTIYF. CDR3 bases: TGTGCCTGGAGTGTGGGGGGGTCCTCTGGAAACACCATATATTTT.

This chain links TRBV18 with TRBJ1-6; D may be TRBD1 (6 bases). Germline V CDR1 and CDR2: KGHSH, LQKENI. With 6 bases removed from V and 3 bases from J, the gap between germline ends came to 15 bases. This CDR3 has 16 residues. The CDR3 region has the DNA TGTGCCAGCTCGGCCCAGGGGTCTCACTATAATTCACCCCTCCACTTT. This sequence encodes CASSAQGSHYNSPLHF.

The V and J genes are TRBV5-1 and TRBJ1-3; possible D gene TRBD1, 6 bases. CDR1 is SGHRS and CDR2 is YFSETQ in the germline V gene. Trimming shortened V by 1 base and J by 2 bases, and 10 bases separated the two germline ends. The CDR3 has 15 amino acids. CDR3 bases: TGCGCCAGCAGCTTGTCAGGGGTTACTGGAAACACCATATATTTT. It encodes CASSLSGVTGNTIYF. Supplemented by reference TRBV5-1 and TRBJ1-3, the full variable domain reads KAGVTQTPRYLIKTRGQQVTLSCSPISGHRSVSWYQQTPGQGLQFLFEYFSETQRNKGNFPGRFSGRQFSNSRSEMNVSTLELGDSALYLCASSLSGVTGNTIYFGEGSWLTVV.

V is TRBV4-2 and J is TRBJ2-1; a weak D match, TRBD2 (5 bases). Trimming shortened V by 3 bases and J by 0 bases, and 6 bases separated the two germline ends. The germline gives CDR1 LGHNA, CDR2 YNFKEQ. CDR3 size: 14 residues. CDR3: CASSHGGSYNEQFF. In DNA form, the CDR3 reads TGTGCCAGCAGCCACGGAGGCTCCTACAATGAGCAGTTCTTC.

By share, this clone counts as medium-sized (0.01 to 0.1%). The chain uses TRBV5-4 and TRBJ1-1; perhaps TRBD1 as D (5 bases). Germline assignment: CDR1 SGHNT and CDR2 YYREEE (reference sequence). Trimming left V 1 base short and J 4 bases short, with 8 bases between. The CDR3 has 13 amino acids. CDR3 sequence reads: CASSLQRGTEAFF. The CDR3 DNA reads TGTGCCAGCAGCTTGCAGAGGGGCACTGAAGCTTTCTTT.

The chain recombines TRBV4-2 with TRBJ2-3, with 7 nucleotides matching TRBD2. CDR3 length: 17 residues. Germline CDR1 reads LGHNA; CDR2 reads YNFKEQ. V trimming: 0 bases; J trimming: 2 bases; junction bases outside the gene matches: 8. The CDR3 nucleotides read TGTGCCAGCAGCCAAGATGAAGCGGGGATGTACACAGATACGCAGTATTTT. As protein: CASSQDEAGMYTDTQYF.